The rows below give T cell receptor beta chains drawn from one sample of a study of PD-1 blockade in classical Hodgkin lymphoma. Some clones are missing from TCRdb's copy, which holds only in-frame ones; the method was immunoSEQ multiplex PCR. The sample contains some 15,000 clones, around 86% of which appear only once. The sample was CD8+ T cells from blood, taken before the fourth cycle of nivolumab. The source is a human donor with classical Hodgkin lymphoma. The CDR3 runs from the conserved cysteine through the conserved F or W. The D gene is left open where the match is weak. Expanded clones are given a class, and other clones once, few, many or no size at all.

size,V,J,D,DNA,CDR3
NA,TRBV7-6,TRBJ1-1,NA,TGTGCCAGCAGCTTAGGGGACCGGAACACTGAAGCTTTCTTT,CASSLGDRNTEAFF
NA,TRBV7-8,TRBJ2-5,NA,TGTGCCAGCAGCTTATTGCCCCAAGAGACCCAGTACTTC,CASSLLPQETQYF
NA,TRBV7-9,TRBJ2-1,TRBD2,TGTGCCAGCAGCTTATGGGTCCTAGCGGGAGTCTACAATGAGCAGTTCTTC,CASSLWVLAGVYNEQFF
NA,TRBV11-2,TRBJ1-3,NA,TGTGCCAGCAGCTTACACTCCTCTGGAAACACCATATATTTT,CASSLHSSGNTIYF
NA,TRBV11-2,TRBJ2-1,NA,TGTGCCAGCAGCTTAGCGGGTAGCTCCTACAATGAGCAGTTCTTC,CASSLAGSSYNEQFF
NA,TRBV7-2,TRBJ2-3,TRBD2,TGTGCCAGCAGCCCCAGACTAGCGGGGTCCACAGATACGCAGTATTTT,CASSPRLAGSTDTQYF
NA,TRBV28,TRBJ1-1,NA,TGTGCCAGCAGCACGAACACTGAAGCTTTCTTT,CASSTNTEAFF
NA,TRBV9,TRBJ2-1,NA,TGTGCCAGCAGCGTAGGGGGGGACAATGAGCAGTTCTTC,CASSVGGDNEQFF
NA,TRBV5-1,TRBJ1-3,TRBD1,TGCGCCAGCAGCCGGGACAGGGTCTCTGGAAACACCATATATTTT,CASSRDRVSGNTIYF
NA,TRBV29-1,TRBJ2-3,NA,TGCAGCGTTGAGTCGTGGGGTGGGTTTGGCACAGATACGCAGTATTTT,CSVESWGGFGTDTQYF
NA,TRBV7-9,TRBJ2-7,NA,TGTGCCAGCAGTCGACAGCTCAACTACGAGCAGTACTTC,CASSRQLNYEQYF
NA,TRBV7-8,TRBJ2-7,NA,TGTGCCAGCAGCTTAGATTTCTGGGAAAGCTCCTACGAGCAGTACTTC,CASSLDFWESSYEQYF
NA,TRBV6-1,TRBJ2-7,NA,TGTGCCAGCAGTCTGACAGGCCTCTACGAGCAGTACTTC,CASSLTGLYEQYF
NA,TRBV10-2,TRBJ2-3,NA,TGCGCCAGCAGTGACGGCACAGATACGCAGTATTTT,CASSDGTDTQYF
NA,TRBV28,TRBJ2-7,NA,TGTGCCAGCAGTTTATCCCTACTAGGCTACGAGCAGTACTTC,CASSLSLLGYEQYF
few,TRBV19,TRBJ2-7,TRBD2,TGTGCCAGTAGTATCACTAGCGGTACCTACGAGCAGTACTTC,CASSITSGTYEQYF
NA,TRBV27,TRBJ2-7,TRBD2,TGTGCCAGCAGTTTCGTGGGAGGGGAGCAGTACTTC,CASSFVGGEQYF
few,TRBV27,TRBJ2-7,NA,TGTGCCAGCAGTTTTGGGACGGGCCCGTACGAGCAGTACTTC,CASSFGTGPYEQYF
NA,TRBV19,TRBJ2-5,TRBD2,TGTGCCAGTAGTATCGGCCTAGCGGGGGGGAAAGAGACCCAGTACTTC,CASSIGLAGGKETQYF
NA,TRBV4-1,TRBJ2-1,TRBD2,TGCGCCAGCAGCACCCTTTCCGGGACTAGCGATGAGCAGTTCTTC,CASSTLSGTSDEQFF
NA,TRBV27,TRBJ2-5,NA,TGTGCCAGCAGTCCAATAACAGGTGCATTTCCCCAAGAGACCCAGTACTTC,CASSPITGAFPQETQYF
NA,TRBV27,TRBJ2-5,TRBD2,TGTGCCACCTCCCCTTTGGCGGGGGGGCCTTTGGAGACCCAGTACTTC,CATSPLAGGPLETQYF
few,TRBV5-4,TRBJ1-1,NA,TGTGCCAGCAGCTTCTTCGGGGGGACTGAAGCTTTCTTT,CASSFFGGTEAFF
NA,TRBV28,TRBJ2-3,TRBD1,TGTGCCAGCGCCCCTCGGACAGGGCCAAACACAGATACGCAGTATTTT,CASAPRTGPNTDTQYF
NA,TRBV2,TRBJ2-2,TRBD2,TGTGCCAGCAATCTTCGGACTAGCGGGACCGACACCGGGGAGCTGTTTTTT,CASNLRTSGTDTGELFF
NA,TRBV28,TRBJ2-3,TRBD1,TGTGCCAGCAGCTATGACAGGGACACAGATACGCAGTATTTT,CASSYDRDTDTQYF
NA,TRBV5-8,TRBJ2-1,NA,TGTGCCAGCAGCTCGGGACAGGGGGGCCTCACTAGCGGGAGGATCTATGAGCAGTTCTTC,CASSSGQGGLTSGRIYEQFF
NA,TRBV7-9,TRBJ2-1,TRBD2,TGTGCCAGCAGCTTGGGGACTAGCGTTATCTACAATGAGCAGTTCTTC,CASSLGTSVIYNEQFF
NA,TRBV6-6,TRBJ1-3,NA,TGTGCCAGCAGTTACGAGCCTACCCCAACTCGAAACACCATATATTTT,CASSYEPTPTRNTIYF
once,TRBV28,TRBJ2-7,NA,TGTGCCAGCAGTCACCTCCGTGGGATTGCCTACTACGAGCAGTACTTC,CASSHLRGIAYYEQYF
once,TRBV9,TRBJ2-7,NA,TGTGCCAGCAGCGTAGCCAGCAGCTCCTACGAGCAGTACTTC,CASSVASSSYEQYF
NA,TRBV14,TRBJ2-1,NA,TGTGCCAGCAGCCTCGGTCATGAGCAGTTCTTC,CASSLGHEQFF
few,TRBV28,TRBJ1-2,TRBD1,TGTGCCAGCAGTCCAAGGACAGGGACCTATGGCTACACCTTC,CASSPRTGTYGYTF
once,TRBV6-5,TRBJ1-1,NA,TGTGCCAGCAGTTATCGGGGGCTCGCAATGAACACTGAAGCTTTCTTT,CASSYRGLAMNTEAFF
NA,TRBV7-9,TRBJ2-5,NA,TGTGCCAGCAGCCCGAGGGGTCTGGAGACCCAGTACTTC,CASSPRGLETQYF
NA,TRBV27,TRBJ2-5,TRBD2,TGTGCCAGCAGTTGGGGGGGGACCCAGTACTTC,CASSWGGTQYF
NA,TRBV7-8,TRBJ2-7,NA,TGTGCCAGCAGCTTTCAGCGGGCCCTAGGAAAGGCCTACGAGCAGTACTTC,CASSFQRALGKAYEQYF
NA,TRBV13,TRBJ1-1,NA,TGTGCCAGCAGCTTAGGATCGGGGGCGAACACTGAAGCTTTCTTT,CASSLGSGANTEAFF
NA,TRBV19,TRBJ2-2,NA,TGTGCCATCCAATTGAACACCGGGGAGCTGTTTTTT,CAIQLNTGELFF
NA,TRBV28,TRBJ2-1,TRBD2,TGTGCCAGCAGTTTAAGGGCTAGCGGTCTTTCCTACAATGAGCAGTTCTTC,CASSLRASGLSYNEQFF
NA,TRBV28,TRBJ1-6,TRBD1,TGTGCCAGCACCGATACAGGGGCCAGCTCCTATAATTCACCCCTCCACTTT,CASTDTGASSYNSPLHF
NA,TRBV27,TRBJ2-1,TRBD1,TGTGCCAGCAGTCTCGGACAGGGGTACAATGAGCAGTTCTTC,CASSLGQGYNEQFF
NA,TRBV7-8,TRBJ1-3,NA,TGTGCCAGCAGCTGGTCGGACTCTGGAAACACCATATATTTT,CASSWSDSGNTIYF
NA,TRBV2,TRBJ2-5,TRBD2,TGTGCCAGCAGTGCGACTAGCGGGGGTGGGGAGACCCAGTACTTC,CASSATSGGGETQYF
few,TRBV2,TRBJ1-1,NA,TGTGCCAGCAGTGCCCGGGGGACTGAAGCTTTCTTT,CASSARGTEAFF
once,TRBV7-8,TRBJ2-7,NA,TGTGCCAGCAGCCTCCCCGGGGTAGGGGAGCAGTACTTC,CASSLPGVGEQYF
NA,TRBV4-2,TRBJ2-1,TRBD2,TGTGCCAGCAGCCTAAGGACTAGCGGCGATGAGCAGTTCTTC,CASSLRTSGDEQFF
NA,TRBV19,TRBJ1-1,NA,TGTGCCAGTAGGGGGCCGAGGGAAGCCGTAAACACTGAAGCTTTCTTT,CASRGPREAVNTEAFF
NA,TRBV7-2,TRBJ2-3,TRBD2,TGTGCCAGCAGCTTAGGCCCGGGACTAGCGGGGGGGCCAGATACGCAGTATTTT,CASSLGPGLAGGPDTQYF